The 9 T cell receptor beta chains below all came from one sample that was sequenced in a study of blood T cell repertoires in COVID-19. Clones were read by immunoSEQ multiplex PCR, and TCRdb kept only the in-frame ones, dropping some. This table has over 350,000 clones, about nine tenths appearing once. Sequenced input: peripheral blood. These receptors were taken from a woman aged 25 to 39 with active or convalescent COVID-19.

This sequence joins TRBV5-1 and TRBJ2-3; 7 bases line up with TRBD2. J lost 6 bases, V lost 5 bases, and 15 bases had no gene match. Germline assignment: CDR1 SGHRS and CDR2 YFSETQ. CDR3 length equals 16 residues. CDR3 loop: CASSSDLGGGFDTQYF. DNA of the CDR3: TGCGCCAGCAGTTCCGATTTGGGGGGAGGGTTCGATACGCAGTATTTT.

CDR3 in DNA: TGTGCCAGCAGGAGAGGGCTAGCGGGAGGCCCATCCTACGAGCAGTACTTC. Translation gives CASRRGLAGGPSYEQYF. This chain links TRBV2 with TRBJ2-7, with 11 nucleotides matching TRBD2. V shed 6 bases and J 1 base; nucleotides not matched to a gene: 11. This CDR3 has 17 residues. The germline V gene has CDR1 SNHLY and CDR2 FYNNEI. The whole variable domain, filled in from reference TRBV2 and TRBJ2-7, reads EPEVTQTPSHQVTQMGQEVILRCVPISNHLYFYWYRQILGQKVEFLVSFYNNEISEKSEIFDDQFSVERPDGSNFTLKIRSTKLEDSAMYFCASRRGLAGGPSYEQYFGPGTRLTVT.

In nucleotides, the CDR3 is TGTGCCAGCAGCGATTCAGGAACACCCCTCCACTTT. Residues: CASSDSGTPLHF. V and J are TRBV11-2 and TRBJ1-6; D not certain. The germline CDR1 and CDR2 sequences are SGHAT and FQNNGV. V lost 5 bases and J 11 bases, leaving 10 bases between the germline ends. This CDR3 region has 12 residues.

The gene calls are TRBV6-5 and TRBJ1-3, with 7 positions matching TRBD1. The CDR3 consists of 14 residues. V was clipped by 6 bases and J by 4 bases; unmatched bases: 6. Germline-derived CDR1 and CDR2 are MNHEY and SVGAGI. The CDR3 nucleotides are TGTGCCAGCAGGAAACAGGGGACGGGAAACACCATATATTTT. As protein: CASRKQGTGNTIYF.

The J gene is TRBJ2-7, the V gene TRBV30; 8 nucleotides agree with TRBD2. CDR1 is GTSNPN, CDR2 SVGIG, per germline (reference sequence). V lost 5 bases to trimming and J lost 9 bases; unmatched junction nucleotides: 15. The CDR3 spans 14 residues. The CDR3 DNA reads TGTGCCTGGGGCGGGGGGTTGGCCCATACCGGGCAGTACTTC. Its protein is CAWGGGLAHTGQYF.

The rearrangement links TRBV6-5 to TRBJ1-6; 7 nucleotides agree with TRBD1. Trimming cost V 4 bases and J 4 bases; bases outside gene matches: 7. The CDR3 sequence is 16 residues long. Germline V gives CDR1 MNHEY, CDR2 SVGAGI. The CDR3 nucleotides read TGTGCCAGCAGTTTCAGGGGGGCCGAATATAATTCACCCCTCCACTTT. Translated: CASSFRGAEYNSPLHF.

This rearrangement joins TRBV6-1 to TRBJ1-5; 10 bases map to TRBD1. The V gene's germline CDR1 is MNHNS and CDR2 SASEGT. V was pared by 2 bases and J by 4 bases, with 14 bases of the junction left unmatched. There are 19 residues in the CDR3. The CDR3 DNA follows: TGTGCCAGCAGTGAACCAACCAAAGCCGGGACAGGGGCTAATCAGCCCCAGCATTTT. Translated, it gives CASSEPTKAGTGANQPQHF.

J is TRBJ1-1 and V is TRBV7-9, with TRBD1 matching 8 bases. V lost 6 bases, J lost 1 base, and 10 bases stayed unmatched. Germline V gives CDR1 SEHNR, CDR2 FQNEAQ (reference sequence). The CDR3 is made up of 16 amino acids. This CDR3 reads CASSQTTGAPNTEAFF. The CDR3 DNA follows: TGTGCCAGCAGTCAAACGACAGGGGCCCCGAACACTGAAGCTTTCTTT.

The chain joins TRBV18 to TRBJ2-3; 9 bases are a match to TRBD1. The junction had 7 bases not matched to a gene; V was cut back by 3 bases and J by 0 bases. This CDR3 region has 17 residues. CDR1 is KGHSH, CDR2 LQKENI, per germline. CDR3 residues: CASSPSLGTGSTDTQYF. The CDR3 nucleotides are TGTGCCAGCTCACCGAGTCTCGGGACAGGGAGCACAGATACGCAGTATTTT.